The 26 T cell receptor beta chains below all came from one sample that was sequenced in a study of cytomegalovirus exposure and HLA in healthy donors. The PCR ran on 60 Vbeta and 13 Jbeta primers. Repertoires were generated with immunoSEQ multiplex PCR, while TCRdb's copy carries only in-frame clones and drops some. The repertoire holds some 96,000 clones, with roughly 80% as singletons. Source material: PBMCs. The receptors shown here come from a man aged 40-49 years in good health and CMV-seropositive.

The CDR3 DNA is TGTGCCAGCAGACTCCAGGGGCCAACAGATACGCAGTATTTT. This gives the protein CASRLQGPTDTQYF. The chain combines TRBV2 with TRBJ2-3, with a possible D match to TRBD1 (6 bases). V lost 6 bases, J lost 3 bases, and 13 bases lay in between. This CDR3 has 14 residues. Germline CDR1 reads SNHLY; CDR2 reads FYNNEI. The variable domain in full, with the rest retrieved from reference TRBV2 and TRBJ2-3, is EPEVTQTPSHQVTQMGQEVILRCVPISNHLYFYWYRQILGQKVEFLVSFYNNEISEKSEIFDDQFSVERPDGSNFTLKIRSTKLEDSAMYFCASRLQGPTDTQYFGPGTRLTVL.

This clone was counted between two and nine times. The chain is built from TRBV29-1 and TRBJ2-5; a weak D match, TRBD1 (5 bases). This CDR3 comprises 13 residues. The germline CDR1 and CDR2 sequences are SQVTM and ANQGSEA. Trimming shortened V by 4 bases and J by 4 bases, and 13 bases separated the two germline ends. The DNA of the CDR3 is TGCAGCGTTGCGATGGGGCTTCGAGAGACCCAGTACTTC. Protein: CSVAMGLRETQYF.

This rearrangement joins TRBV7-2 to TRBJ2-7; TRBD2 matches 11 bases. Losses at the gene ends were 0 bases for V and 4 bases for J; bases not matched to a gene: 2. The CDR3 contains 15 residues. CDR1 and CDR2 (germline): SGHTA, FQGNSA. DNA of the CDR3: TGTGCCAGCAGCTTAGCGACTAGCGGGATGTACGAGCAGTACTTC. Protein product: CASSLATSGMYEQYF.

This chain uses TRBV7-2 with TRBJ2-1; no definite D call. There are 12 residues in the CDR3. V gave up 4 bases and J gave up 7 bases, with 8 bases separating them. The germline V gene has CDR1 SGHTA and CDR2 FQGNSA. DNA for the CDR3: TGTGCCAGCAGCTCCCAATTGAATGAGCAGTTCTTC. As protein: CASSSQLNEQFF.

This rearrangement joins TRBV29-1 to TRBJ1-1, with D possibly being TRBD1 (6 bases). The CDR3 extends over 12 amino acids. Between the trimmed V and J ends, which lost 4 bases and 5 bases, there was a span of 11 bases. Germline CDR1 is SQVTM and CDR2 is ANQGSEA. Here the CDR3 reads CSVVTRGTEAFF. CDR3 bases: TGCAGCGTTGTAACTAGGGGGACTGAAGCTTTCTTT. Supplemented by reference TRBV29-1 and TRBJ1-1, the full variable domain reads SAVISQKPSRDICQRGTSLTIQCQVDSQVTMMFWYRQQPGQSLTLIATANQGSEATYESGFVIDKFPISRPNLTFSTLTVSNMSPEDSSIYLCSVVTRGTEAFFGQGTRLTVV.

This clone was seen once. The chain uses TRBV5-1 and TRBJ2-7, with D possibly being TRBD1 (6 bases). V lost 1 base and J 2 bases, leaving 13 bases between the germline ends. Germline-derived CDR1 and CDR2 are SGHRS and YFSETQ. There are 15 residues in the CDR3. DNA of the CDR3: TGCGCCAGCAGCTTGAGGAACAGGGCCGCCTACGAGCAGTACTTC. This codes for CASSLRNRAAYEQYF.

The rearrangement links TRBV27 to TRBJ2-7; 12 nucleotides align to TRBD2. Trimming took 5 bases from V and 6 from J; bases not matched to a gene: 8. Germline values: CDR1 MNHEY, CDR2 SMNVEV (reference sequence). There are 15 residues in the CDR3. The CDR3 DNA sequence: TGTGCCAGCAGTGAAACTAGCGGGGGGCTAGTCGAGCAGTACTTC. This translates into CASSETSGGLVEQYF.

V usage is TRBV5-4 and J usage is TRBJ2-5; D is perhaps TRBD1 (6 bases). CDR3 size: 13 residues. The germline gives CDR1 SGHNT, CDR2 YYREEE (reference sequence). V lost 9 bases to trimming and J lost 2 bases, with 14 bases between them. CDR3 nucleotides: TGTGCCATGATAAACAGGGCTCAAGAGACCCAGTACTTC. It specifies CAMINRAQETQYF.

V and J are TRBV28 and TRBJ2-7; TRBD1 matches at 7 bases. In germline, CDR1 is MDHEN, CDR2 SYDVKM. The CDR3 totals 16 residues. V shed 3 bases and J 4 bases; nucleotides not matched to a gene: 12. Here the CDR3 reads CASSFSTGDRRYEQYF. CDR3 bases: TGTGCCAGCAGTTTTTCCACTGGGGACAGAAGATACGAGCAGTACTTC.

The CDR3 reads CASSPRQSYQETQYF. The CDR3 bases are TGTGCCAGCAGTCCCCGACAGTCGTACCAAGAGACCCAGTACTTC. The V gene is TRBV28, the J gene TRBJ2-5, with a tentative D call TRBD1 (5 bases). In germline, CDR1 is MDHEN, CDR2 SYDVKM. The germline V and J ends were trimmed by 5 bases and 0 bases, with 13 bases remaining between them. This CDR3 comprises 15 residues.

This clone was seen only a few times. DNA of the CDR3: TGTGCCAGCAGCTTACCCCTCGTTGGGGGGGACTATGGCTACACCTTC. Amino acid sequence: CASSLPLVGGDYGYTF. The chain couples TRBV7-9 to TRBJ1-2, with D maybe TRBD1 (5 bases). Deletions cut 2 bases from V and 3 bases from J, with 16 bases between. The CDR3 is made up of 16 amino acids. CDR1 is SEHNR and CDR2 is FQNEAQ in the germline V gene (reference sequence).

The rearrangement uses TRBV6-1 and TRBJ1-5, with 8 positions matching TRBD1. CDR3 size: 13 residues. Germline V gene data show CDR1 as MNHNS and CDR2 as SASEGT. The V segment lost 8 bases and the J segment 3 bases; nucleotides outside the gene matches: 3. The CDR3 coding sequence is TGTGCCAGCGGACAGGGACCCAATCAGCCCCAGCATTTT. It is translated as CASGQGPNQPQHF.

The chain is built from TRBV5-5 and TRBJ1-2; 7 bases are a match to TRBD1. The CDR3 contains 15 residues. Germline V gene data show CDR1 as SGHKS and CDR2 as YYEKEE (reference sequence). V gave up 3 bases and J gave up 0 bases; unmatched junction bases: 5. The CDR3 DNA sequence: TGTGCCAGCAGCTCGGGACAGTTAGCTAACTATGGCTACACCTTC. Translation: CASSSGQLANYGYTF.

This sequence joins TRBV6-5 and TRBJ2-7; 14 bases agree with TRBD2. Germline values: CDR1 MNHEY, CDR2 SVGAGI. The CDR3 spans 15 residues. J gave up 9 bases and V 5 bases, and 9 bases lay outside the gene matches. The CDR3 DNA is TGTGCCAGCAGTCGCGCCGGGACTAGCGGGGGTGGGCAGTACTTC. As protein: CASSRAGTSGGGQYF.

Remarks on this clone: Other DNA sequences in the same sample also yield this CDR3. This chain uses TRBV27 with TRBJ1-2; 8 bases match TRBD1. The germline V gene encodes CDR1 MNHEY and CDR2 SMNVEV (reference sequence). After removal of 2 bases from V and 4 bases from J, the junction contained 0 bases not matched to a gene. The CDR3 length is 13 residues. The CDR3 spells CASSLGTGYGYTF. In DNA, the CDR3 is TGTGCCAGCAGTTTAGGGACAGGCTATGGCTACACCTTC.

This chain links TRBV5-1 with TRBJ1-2, with D possibly matching TRBD1 (6 bases). The V end was cut by 4 bases, the J end by 5 bases, with 18 bases between. This CDR3 has 15 amino acids. The germline V gene encodes CDR1 SGHRS and CDR2 YFSETQ. CDR3 loop: CASSSPAGDPYGYTF. Written as DNA, the CDR3 is TGCGCCAGCAGCAGCCCCGCAGGGGACCCATATGGCTACACCTTC. Variable domain in full (rest from reference TRBV5-1 and TRBJ1-2): KAGVTQTPRYLIKTRGQQVTLSCSPISGHRSVSWYQQTPGQGLQFLFEYFSETQRNKGNFPGRFSGRQFSNSRSEMNVSTLELGDSALYLCASSSPAGDPYGYTFGSGTRLTVV.

The chain joins TRBV2 to TRBJ2-7, with TRBD1 matching over 8 bases. With V trimmed by 7 bases and J by 9 bases, 8 bases remained unmatched. The CDR3 sequence is 12 residues long. Germline V lookup: CDR1 SNHLY, CDR2 FYNNEI. Written as DNA, the CDR3 is TGTGCCAGCAAGGACAGGGCCCCCCCGCAGTACTTC. Translation gives CASKDRAPPQYF.

Here the CDR3 DNA reads TGTGCCAGCAGCTCAGCCGGGGGGGCAGAGACCCAGTACTTC. This codes for CASSSAGGAETQYF. This chain joins TRBV5-6 and TRBJ2-5; 8 nucleotides align to TRBD2. Germline V CDR1 and CDR2: SGHDT, YYEEEE. The CDR3 extends over 14 amino acids. V lost 3 bases and J lost 4; bases outside the gene matches: 5.

This clone was picked up many times. V is TRBV19 and J is TRBJ1-4; 8 nucleotides agree with TRBD1. Trimming at V came to 7 bases and at J to 7 bases, leaving 8 bases not matched to a gene. Germline CDR1 reads LNHDA; CDR2 reads SQIVND (reference sequence). This CDR3 region has 14 residues. The CDR3 DNA follows: TGTGCCAGTAAAACCGGACAGGGTCGTGAAAAACTGTTTTTT. This gives the protein CASKTGQGREKLFF.

The chain employs TRBV2 and TRBJ1-2; no firm D call. Between the trimmed V and J ends, which lost 8 bases and 0 bases, there was a span of 13 bases. CDR1 and CDR2 from the germline V gene are SNHLY and FYNNEI. There are 14 residues in the CDR3. CDR3 region: CASSQETTNYGYTF. CDR3 DNA sequence: TGTGCCAGCTCCCAAGAGACAACTAACTATGGCTACACCTTC.

The chain couples TRBV11-2 to TRBJ2-6, with a tentative D call TRBD2 (6 bases). Germline V gene data show CDR1 as SGHAT and CDR2 as FQNNGV. CDR3 length: 16 residues. The V and J ends lost 3 bases and 1 base respectively, with 10 bases between them. CDR3 in amino acids: CASSLEGYSGANVLTF. The CDR3 region has the DNA TGTGCCAGCAGCTTGGAGGGTTATTCTGGGGCCAACGTCCTGACTTTC.

This chain links TRBV18 with TRBJ2-1, with 7 bases that match TRBD2. Per the germline V gene, CDR1 is KGHSH and CDR2 is LQKENI. Germline trimming cut 0 bases from V and 5 bases from J; bases unmatched to any gene: 7. This CDR3 is built from 16 residues. The CDR3 loop is CASSPPAGAGDNEQFF. CDR3 nucleotide sequence: TGTGCCAGCTCACCACCGGCCGGGGCGGGAGACAATGAGCAGTTCTTC.

This chain connects TRBV6-6 to TRBJ1-1; possible D gene TRBD1, 5 bases. Germline assignment: CDR1 MNHNY and CDR2 SVGAGI (reference sequence). The CDR3 is 12 residues long. The germline V and J ends were trimmed by 2 bases and 7 bases, with 8 bases remaining between them. This CDR3 reads CASSYGAGEAFF. CDR3 bases: TGTGCCAGCAGTTACGGGGCAGGTGAAGCTTTCTTT.

The chain carries TRBV7-2 and TRBJ2-1; 9 bases map to TRBD2. Trimming removed 5 bases from V and 5 bases from J; junction bases left unmatched: 4. In germline, CDR1 is SGHTA, CDR2 FQGNSA. CDR3 size: 14 residues. The CDR3 sequence is CASSRAGGDNEQFF. CDR3 nucleotides: TGTGCCAGCAGCCGCGCGGGGGGGGACAATGAGCAGTTCTTC.

The V gene is TRBV19, the J gene TRBJ2-1, with TRBD2 matching over 9 bases. CDR1 and CDR2 from the germline V gene are LNHDA and SQIVND (reference sequence). The CDR3 is made up of 15 amino acids. With V trimmed by 9 bases and J by 7 bases, 13 bases remained unmatched. CDR3 protein: CASTDGGGARNEQFF. The CDR3 region has the DNA TGTGCCAGCACGGACGGCGGGGGGGCCCGGAATGAGCAGTTCTTC.

CDR3 sequence: CASSPPGQGYYEQYF. CDR3 sequence (DNA): TGTGCCAGCAGTCCTCCGGGACAGGGGTACTACGAGCAGTACTTC. The gene calls are TRBV28 and TRBJ2-7, with 10 bases that match TRBD1. CDR1 is MDHEN, CDR2 SYDVKM, per germline. The CDR3 runs 15 residues. V shed 5 bases, J shed 3 bases, and the junction held 7 bases outside the gene matches.